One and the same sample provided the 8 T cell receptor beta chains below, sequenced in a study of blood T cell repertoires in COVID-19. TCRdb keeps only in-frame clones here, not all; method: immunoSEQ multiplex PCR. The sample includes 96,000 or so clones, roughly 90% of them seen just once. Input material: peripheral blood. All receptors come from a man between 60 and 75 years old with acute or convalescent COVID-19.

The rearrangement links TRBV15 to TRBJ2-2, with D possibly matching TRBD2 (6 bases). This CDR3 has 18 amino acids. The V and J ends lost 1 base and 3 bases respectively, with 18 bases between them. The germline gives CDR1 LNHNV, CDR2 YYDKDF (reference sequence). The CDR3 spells CATSRVRREWGDTGELFF. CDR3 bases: TGTGCCACCAGCAGAGTACGGAGGGAATGGGGGGACACCGGGGAGCTGTTTTTT. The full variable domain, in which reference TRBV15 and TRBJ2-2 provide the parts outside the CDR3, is DAMVIQNPRYQVTQFGKPVTLSCSQTLNHNVMYWYQQKSSQAPKLLFHYYDKDFNNEADTPDNFQSRRPNTSFCFLDIRSPGLGDTAMYLCATSRVRREWGDTGELFFGEGSRLTVL.

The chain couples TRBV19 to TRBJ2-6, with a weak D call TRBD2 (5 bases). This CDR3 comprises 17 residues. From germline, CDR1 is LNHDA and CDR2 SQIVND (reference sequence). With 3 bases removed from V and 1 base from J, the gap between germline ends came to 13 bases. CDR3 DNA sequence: TGTGCCAGTAGTATGGTTAGCTGGGAGTCTGGGGCCAACGTCCTGACTTTC. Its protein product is CASSMVSWESGANVLTF.

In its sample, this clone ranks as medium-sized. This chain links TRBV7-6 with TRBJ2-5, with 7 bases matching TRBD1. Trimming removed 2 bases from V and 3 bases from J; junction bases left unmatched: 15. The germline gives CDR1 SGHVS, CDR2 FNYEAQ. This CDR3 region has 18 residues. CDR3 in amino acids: CASSLSYRGQLKEETQYF. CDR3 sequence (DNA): TGTGCCAGCAGCTTATCGTATAGGGGACAGCTGAAAGAAGAGACCCAGTACTTC.

Here the CDR3 reads CASSVTGGNSGANVLTF. CDR3 in DNA: TGTGCCAGCAGCGTCACAGGGGGCAACTCTGGGGCCAACGTCCTGACTTTC. The gene calls are TRBV7-8 and TRBJ2-6; 9 bases fit TRBD1. Germline V gene lookup returns CDR1 SGHVS and CDR2 FQNEAQ. After removal of 5 bases from V and 0 bases from J, the junction contained 5 bases not matched to a gene. The CDR3 covers 17 residues.

CDR3 protein: CASSVLLGEDEQFF. For the CDR3, the DNA is TGTGCCAGCAGCGTTCTACTAGGAGAGGATGAGCAGTTCTTC. This chain connects TRBV13 to TRBJ2-1; a possible D gene is TRBD2 (5 bases). Germline CDR1 and CDR2: PRHDT and FYEKMQ (reference sequence). The CDR3 is made up of 14 amino acids. V was clipped by 5 bases and J by 8 bases, with 16 bases between them.

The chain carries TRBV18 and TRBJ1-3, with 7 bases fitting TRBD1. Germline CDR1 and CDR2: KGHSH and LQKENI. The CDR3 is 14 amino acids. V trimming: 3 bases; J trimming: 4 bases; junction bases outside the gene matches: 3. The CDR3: CASSPGTAGNTIYF. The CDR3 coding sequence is TGTGCCAGCTCACCGGGGACAGCGGGAAACACCATATATTTT.

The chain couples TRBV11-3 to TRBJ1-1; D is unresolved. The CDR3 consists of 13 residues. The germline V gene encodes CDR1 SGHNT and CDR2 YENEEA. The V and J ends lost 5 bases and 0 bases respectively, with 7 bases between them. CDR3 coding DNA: TGTGCCAGCAGCCCCGGGATGAACACTGAAGCTTTCTTT. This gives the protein CASSPGMNTEAFF.

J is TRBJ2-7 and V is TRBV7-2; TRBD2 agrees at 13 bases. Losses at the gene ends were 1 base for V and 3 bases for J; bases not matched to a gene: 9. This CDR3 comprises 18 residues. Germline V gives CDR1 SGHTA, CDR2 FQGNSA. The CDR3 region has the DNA TGTGCCAGCAGCTTAGACAGGGGACTAGCGGGAAGATACTACGAGCAGTACTTC. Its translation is CASSLDRGLAGRYYEQYF.